This is a list of T cell receptor beta chains from one sample in a study of T cells in Graves' hyperthyroidism and ophthalmopathy. TCRdb re-called the multiplex PCR reads through MiXCR, storing one row per CDR3 protein. The sample lists hundreds of thousands of distinct CDR3 sequences; over 11% were seen once. Specimen: blood. The receptors here all came from a man between 45 and 60 years old with Graves' ophthalmopathy. Each CDR3 is given with its conserved first and last residue. D genes are given only for firm matches. Expanded clones get a size class; other rows say once, few or many, or leave the size out.

>-|TRBJ2-5|TRBV10-3|TRBD1
TGTGCCATCAGTGACCCGGTTTGGGGACAGGGGATGGAGACCCAGTACTTC
CAISDPVWGQGMETQYF
>many|TRBJ2-1|TRBV4-1|-
TGCGCCAGCAGCCAAGACCCTCGGGGACCCTACAATGAGCAGTTCTTC
CASSQDPRGPYNEQFF
>many|TRBJ2-7|TRBV27|-
TGTGCCAGCAGTCCCGGGCTCAATTCCTACGAGCAGTACTTC
CASSPGLNSYEQYF
>many|TRBJ1-2|TRBV20-1|-
TGCAGTGCTAGCTCTTGGGGGGACTATGGCTACACCTTC
CSASSWGDYGYTF
>few|TRBJ2-7|TRBV19|-
TGTGCCAGTAGTGGCGAGGCAAGCTCCTACTCCTACGAGCAGTACTTC
CASSGEASSYSYEQYF
>many|TRBJ2-5|TRBV6-1|-
TGTGCCAGCACTACCGCCGGGGCCACCCAGTACTTC
CASTTAGATQYF
>-|TRBJ2-3|TRBV5-1|-
TGCGCCAGCAGCCCGCTGGGGCGAACTCCGTATTTT
CASSPLGRTPYF
>-|TRBJ2-2|TRBV28|TRBD2
TGTGCCAGCGGGAGACTAGCCCCCGGGGAGCTGTTTTTT
CASGRLAPGELFF
>many|TRBJ2-7|TRBV5-6|TRBD2
TGTGCCAGCAGCATTGGACTAGCGGGAGCACGTGTTACGTACGAGCAGTACTTC
CASSIGLAGARVTYEQYF
>few|TRBJ2-5|TRBV12-3/TRBV12-4|TRBD1
TGTGCCAGCAGTTTAGGACAGGGAATTTTCACCCAGTACTTC
CASSLGQGIFTQYF
>many|TRBJ2-1|TRBV6-1|TRBD2
TGTGCCAGCAGTGGGGTAGCGGGAGTCTACAATGAGCAGTTCTTC
CASSGVAGVYNEQFF
>few|TRBJ2-1|TRBV24-1|TRBD2
TGTGCCACCAGTGAGACTAGCGGGAGGCAGAATGAGCAGTTCTTC
CATSETSGRQNEQFF
>many|TRBJ2-1|TRBV5-1|TRBD2
TGCGCCAGCAGCAACCGCGGGCTAGCGGGAACATCGTACAATGAGCAGTTCTTC
CASSNRGLAGTSYNEQFF
>many|TRBJ2-1|TRBV2|-
TGTGCCAGCAGGGGGGTCGGGCTAGGGGAAGACAATGAGCAGTTCTTC
CASRGVGLGEDNEQFF